This T cell receptor (beta chain) was documented in a study of blood T cell repertoires in COVID-19 (dated by TCRdb to 2019 to 2021). Study-level background: The collaborator samples originated in the United States, Italy and Spain and spanned the acute and convalescent phases of COVID-19. The material from the prospective study consisted of cDNA or gDNA derived from T cells, B-cell-depleted T cells, or PBMCs. A freely available public database, intended as a resource for researchers studying the immune response to SARS-CoV-2, is where the repertoires were released. Samples came from the ongoing ImmuneRACE study (first 160 participants) plus 1,254 subjects from 6 global collaborators. HLA class I and class II types, where available, came from metadata supplied by the sample provider rather than from assay-based typing. A de-identified subject ID, COVID-19 status, age in years and sex were almost always included in the sample metadata. Subjects who had been exposed to COVID-19, were actively infected with it, or had recovered from it provided the deeply sampled blood TCRbeta repertoires that made up the dataset. Study-wide findings and limitations: How much clinical and demographic metadata was included differed by source and by participant, and the metadata was provided uncurated.

The germline V gene yields SQVTM for CDR1 and ANQGSEA for CDR2. Inclusive of the bounding cysteine and phenylalanine, the CDR3 is 14 residues long. The entry retains the CDR3 DNA only, 42 bases that are in frame from base 1. The trim is 5 bases for V and 5 bases for J, with a gap of 18 bases between the germline ends. The immunoSEQ Assay, a bias-controlled multiplex PCR, was used to amplify TCRbeta CDR3 regions from genomic DNA. Processing in the source paper ran as follows. Within the assay, amplification of reference gene primers was used to estimate how many nucleated cells each sample contained. Sequence reads were collapsed and filtered to measure the absolute abundance of every unique TCRbeta CDR3 rearrangement. For each sample, productive Simpson clonality was calculated by taking the square root of Simpson's diversity index across productive rearrangements. TCRdb obtained this table from immuneACCESS and retained in-frame rearrangements with V and J assigned. These tables miss some clones; where compared with another copy, unresolved V genes account for less than half of the shortfall, and the remainder is unexplained. The D gene and trimming were derived from the DNA, and the V and J assignments and clone size from that table. This sample holds some 120,000 clones; over 75% were observed only once. The ten biggest clones cover around 6.3% of the sample.

Whole blood was collected in K2EDTA tubes by collaborating institutions according to the institutions' own protocols. For TCRbeta analysis, collaborators shipped samples as frozen whole blood, isolated PBMCs, or DNA extracted from either of those sample types. On this clone: Its target antigen remains unknown. No much larger clone exists at a distance of one base, and base qualities are not known.

Source material: peripheral blood. This receptor chain uses TRBV29-1 and TRBJ2-5, with a weak D call of TRBD1 (6 bases match). This clonotype was obtained from a man aged 80 or over with active or convalescent COVID-19. The nucleotide sequence reads TGCAGCGTTTGGGGGCAGGGAGCCCCCGAGACCCAGTACTTC. This encodes CSVWGQGAPETQYF.